The 11 T cell receptor beta chains presented below share a single source sample, sequenced in a study of beta chain features in type 1 diabetes (dated by TCRdb to between 2018 and 2020). Antigens for these TCRs are unknown. The protocol used for the library was the immunoSEQ multiplex PCR assay. The High Capacity cDNA Reverse Transcription Kit was used to reverse transcribe all of the isolated RNA, meaning that expressed TCRB transcripts were what got sequenced. TCRdb carries this immuneACCESS record with in-frame sequences only. Its versions omit some clonotypes, under half of them owing to an unresolved V gene in the studies checked, with the rest unexplained. For this sample the table gives 500,000 to 800,000 clones, of which 9.5% to 15% were detected only once. Roughly 0.11% of the sample rests with the top ten. What the authors observed across the whole study: A moderate but significant shortening of TCRB CDR3 length was observed in type 1 diabetes patients in all four CD4+ subsets.

Sequencing used naive CD4+ T cells from blood. Interpreted using the paper, the cell subset or site label stands for: true naive CD4+ T cells. These receptors were taken from a young man with type 1 diabetes.

The table lists this clone with a count of one. The chain joins TRBV7-6 to TRBJ2-5; TRBD1 might be the D (6 bases). V lost 5 bases, J lost 2 bases, and 12 bases lay in between. Germline CDR1 and CDR2: SGHVS and FNYEAQ. The CDR3 spans 14 residues. In DNA, the CDR3 is TGTGCCAGCAGCCCGACAGGAATACAAGAGACCCAGTACTTC. The encoded protein is CASSPTGIQETQYF.

V is TRBV13 and J is TRBJ1-2, with TRBD1 matching 9 bases. Germline V gene data show CDR1 as PRHDT and CDR2 as FYEKMQ (reference sequence). With 4 bases clipped from V and 5 bases from J, the junction kept 8 bases outside the gene matches. The CDR3 contains 15 residues. DNA of the CDR3: TGTGCCAGCAGCTCGGGACAGGGAAGATCGTATGGCTACACCTTC. It is translated as CASSSGQGRSYGYTF.

This clone was counted only a few times. The V call is TRBV11-2, the J call TRBJ2-7; D may be TRBD1 (6 bases). Germline CDR1 reads SGHAT; CDR2 reads FQNNGV. The CDR3 is 15 amino acids. The V end lost 3 bases, the J end lost 2 bases, and 14 bases lay between the germline ends. The CDR3 nucleotides are TGTGCCAGCAGCTTCGTTACAGGGATTCCCTACGAGCAGTACTTC. It is translated as CASSFVTGIPYEQYF.

This chain joins TRBV27 and TRBJ1-2; maybe TRBD1 (6 bases). The CDR3 length is 13 residues. Germline loops: CDR1 MNHEY, CDR2 SMNVEV (reference sequence). Trimming took off 6 bases at V and 1 base at J, with 9 bases between the two ends. CDR3 residues: CASRGDINYGYTF. CDR3 nucleotide sequence: TGTGCCAGCAGGGGGGACATTAACTATGGCTACACCTTC.

This clone showed up just a few times. The chain is built from TRBV7-9 and TRBJ2-7; 8 bases fit TRBD1. There are 15 residues in the CDR3. With 5 bases clipped from V and 2 bases from J, the junction kept 8 bases outside the gene matches. Germline-derived CDR1 and CDR2 are SEHNR and FQNEAQ (reference sequence). The DNA of the CDR3 is TGTGCCAGCAGCCGCGGACAGGGTCGGACCTACGAGCAGTACTTC. This codes for CASSRGQGRTYEQYF.

The chain carries TRBV7-2 and TRBJ1-5; no firm D call. The germline CDR1 and CDR2 sequences are SGHTA and FQGNSA. The V and J ends lost 5 bases and 8 bases respectively, with 10 bases between them. The CDR3 is 12 amino acids. The CDR3 DNA sequence: TGTGCCAGCAGCCCGTTTGGGAAGCCCCAGCATTTT. Its translation is CASSPFGKPQHF.

The chain employs TRBV29-1 and TRBJ2-3; 10 bases are a match to TRBD2. The V gene's germline CDR1 is SQVTM and CDR2 ANQGSEA. V lost 2 bases and J lost 2; bases outside the gene matches: 13. The CDR3 spans 18 residues. CDR3 amino acids: CSVETGTSVVPATDTQYF. The CDR3 nucleotides are TGCAGCGTTGAAACTGGGACTAGCGTAGTCCCCGCCACAGATACGCAGTATTTT.

V is TRBV7-2 and J is TRBJ1-3; 7 nucleotides line up with TRBD1. J lost 1 base, V lost 6 bases, and 0 bases had no gene match. Germline V gene data show CDR1 as SGHTA and CDR2 as FQGNSA. CDR3 length: 13 residues. The CDR3 region is CASRQGSGNTIYF. The CDR3, as DNA: TGTGCCAGCAGACAGGGGTCTGGAAACACCATATATTTT.

The sample holds a few counts of this clone. The chain recombines TRBV10-3 with TRBJ2-5; TRBD1 might be the D (5 bases). Germline-derived CDR1 and CDR2 are ENHRY and SYGVKD. Trimming removed 5 bases from V and 3 bases from J, with 16 bases in between. The CDR3 contains 15 residues. CDR3 sequence reads: CAISLGAAQKETQYF. In DNA, the CDR3 is TGTGCCATCAGTTTAGGGGCTGCGCAGAAAGAGACCCAGTACTTC.

This clone was seen a handful of times. V usage is TRBV4-2 and J usage is TRBJ2-3, with 8 bases that match TRBD2. The CDR3 is 14 residues long. Looked up from germline, CDR1 is LGHNA and CDR2 is YNFKEQ. The trim removed 10 bases at V and 0 bases at J, leaving 6 bases unmatched. The CDR3 reads CATQRGPSTDTQYF. DNA of the CDR3: TGTGCCACGCAGCGGGGGCCCAGCACAGATACGCAGTATTTT.

The chain uses TRBV7-2 and TRBJ1-4; D is undetermined. Deletions cut 5 bases from V and 6 bases from J, with 13 bases between. Germline V gene lookup returns CDR1 SGHTA and CDR2 FQGNSA. The CDR3 consists of 14 residues. The CDR3 protein is CASSPSGADEKLFF. CDR3 bases: TGTGCCAGCAGCCCGTCAGGAGCTGATGAAAAACTGTTTTTT. Together with reference TRBV7-2 and TRBJ1-4, the CDR3 gives the full variable domain: GAGVSQSPSNKVTEKGKDVELRCDPISGHTALYWYRQSLGQGLEFLIYFQGNSAPDKSGLPSDRFSAERTGGSVSTLTIQRTQQEDSAVYLCASSPSGADEKLFFGSGTQLSVL.